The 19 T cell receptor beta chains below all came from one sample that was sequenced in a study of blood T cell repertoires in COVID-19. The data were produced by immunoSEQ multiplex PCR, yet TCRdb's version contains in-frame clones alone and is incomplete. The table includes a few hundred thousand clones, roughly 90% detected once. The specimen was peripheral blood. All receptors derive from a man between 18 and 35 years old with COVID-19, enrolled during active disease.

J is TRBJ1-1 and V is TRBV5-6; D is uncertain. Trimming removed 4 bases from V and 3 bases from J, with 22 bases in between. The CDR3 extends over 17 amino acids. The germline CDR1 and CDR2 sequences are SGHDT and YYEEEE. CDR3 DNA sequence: TGTGCCAGCAGCCCCACGGGTCAGTATGTATCGGACACTGAAGCTTTCTTT. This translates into CASSPTGQYVSDTEAFF.

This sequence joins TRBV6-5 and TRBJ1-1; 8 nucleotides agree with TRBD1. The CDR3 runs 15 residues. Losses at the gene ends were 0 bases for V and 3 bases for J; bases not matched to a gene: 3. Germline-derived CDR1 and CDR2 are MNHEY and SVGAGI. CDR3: CASSYSNRGDTEAFF. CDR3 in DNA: TGTGCCAGCAGTTACTCTAACAGGGGGGACACTGAAGCTTTCTTT.

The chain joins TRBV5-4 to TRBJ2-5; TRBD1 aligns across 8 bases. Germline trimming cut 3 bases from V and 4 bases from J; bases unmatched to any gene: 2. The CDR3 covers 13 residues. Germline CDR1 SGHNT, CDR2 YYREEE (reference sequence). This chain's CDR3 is CASSSDRGETQYF. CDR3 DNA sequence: TGTGCCAGCAGCTCAGACAGGGGAGAGACCCAGTACTTC.

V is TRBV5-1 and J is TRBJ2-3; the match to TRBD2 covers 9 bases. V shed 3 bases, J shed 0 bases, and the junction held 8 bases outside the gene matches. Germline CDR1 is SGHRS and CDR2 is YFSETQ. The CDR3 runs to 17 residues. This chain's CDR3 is CASSSETSGTSTDTQYF. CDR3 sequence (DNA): TGCGCCAGCAGCTCCGAGACTAGCGGCACTAGCACAGATACGCAGTATTTT.

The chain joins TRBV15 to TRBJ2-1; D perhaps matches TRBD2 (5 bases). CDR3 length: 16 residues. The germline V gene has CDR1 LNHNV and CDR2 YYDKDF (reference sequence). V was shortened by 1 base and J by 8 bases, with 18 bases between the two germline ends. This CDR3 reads CATSRGTGWLEDEQFF. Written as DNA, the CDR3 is TGTGCCACCAGCAGAGGTACGGGGTGGCTTGAGGATGAGCAGTTCTTC.

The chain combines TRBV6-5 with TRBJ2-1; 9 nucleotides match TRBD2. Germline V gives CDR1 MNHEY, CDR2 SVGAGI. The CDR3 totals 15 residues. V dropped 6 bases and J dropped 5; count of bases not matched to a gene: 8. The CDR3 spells CASSGLASGDNEQFF. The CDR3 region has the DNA TGTGCCAGCAGCGGTCTGGCTAGCGGGGACAATGAGCAGTTCTTC.

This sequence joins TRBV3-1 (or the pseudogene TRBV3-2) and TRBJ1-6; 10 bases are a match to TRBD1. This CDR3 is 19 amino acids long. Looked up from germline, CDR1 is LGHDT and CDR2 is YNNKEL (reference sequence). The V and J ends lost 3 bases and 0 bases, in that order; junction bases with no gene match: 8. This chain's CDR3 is CASSQGQGPTSSYNSPLHF. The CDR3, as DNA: TGTGCCAGCAGCCAGGGACAGGGGCCCACCAGCTCCTATAATTCACCCCTCCACTTT.

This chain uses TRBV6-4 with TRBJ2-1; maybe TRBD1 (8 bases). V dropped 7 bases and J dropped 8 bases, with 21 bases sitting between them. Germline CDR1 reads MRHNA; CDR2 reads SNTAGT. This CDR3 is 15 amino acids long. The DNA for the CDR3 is TGTGCCAGCAAGTCACAGGGGGGGGAAAGGCATGAGCAGTTCTTC. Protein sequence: CASKSQGGERHEQFF.

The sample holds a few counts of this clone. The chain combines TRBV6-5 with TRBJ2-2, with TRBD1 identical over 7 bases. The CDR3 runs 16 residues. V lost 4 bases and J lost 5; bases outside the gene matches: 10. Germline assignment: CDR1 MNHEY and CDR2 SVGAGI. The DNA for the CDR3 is TGTGCCAGCAGTTCTGATTGGACAGGAATTACCGGGGAGCTGTTTTTT. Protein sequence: CASSSDWTGITGELFF.

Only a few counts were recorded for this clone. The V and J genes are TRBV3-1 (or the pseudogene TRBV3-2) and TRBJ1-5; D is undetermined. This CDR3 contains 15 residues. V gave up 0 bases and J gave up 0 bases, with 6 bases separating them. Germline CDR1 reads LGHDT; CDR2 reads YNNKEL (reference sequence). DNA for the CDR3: TGTGCCAGCAGCCAAGATTCGGTTAGCAATCAGCCCCAGCATTTT. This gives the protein CASSQDSVSNQPQHF.

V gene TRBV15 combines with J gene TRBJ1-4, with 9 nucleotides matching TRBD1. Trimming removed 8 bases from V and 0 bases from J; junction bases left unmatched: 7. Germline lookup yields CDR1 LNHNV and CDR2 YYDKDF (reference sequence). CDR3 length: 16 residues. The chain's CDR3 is CATQDRGPATNEKLFF. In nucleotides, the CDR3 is TGTGCCACCCAGGACAGGGGACCAGCAACTAATGAAAAACTGTTTTTT.

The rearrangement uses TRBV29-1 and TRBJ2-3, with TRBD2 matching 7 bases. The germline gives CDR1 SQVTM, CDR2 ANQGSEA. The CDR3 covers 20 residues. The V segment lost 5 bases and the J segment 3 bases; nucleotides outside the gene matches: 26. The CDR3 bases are TGCAGCGTTATGTATTTGTGGGCGGGAGATTTTACGGATAGGACAGATACGCAGTATTTT. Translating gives CSVMYLWAGDFTDRTDTQYF.

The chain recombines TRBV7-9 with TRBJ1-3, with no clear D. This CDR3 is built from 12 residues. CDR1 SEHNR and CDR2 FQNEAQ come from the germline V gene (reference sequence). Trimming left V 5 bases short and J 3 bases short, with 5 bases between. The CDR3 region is CASSPFGNTIYF. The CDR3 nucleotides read TGTGCCAGCAGCCCATTTGGAAACACCATATATTTT.

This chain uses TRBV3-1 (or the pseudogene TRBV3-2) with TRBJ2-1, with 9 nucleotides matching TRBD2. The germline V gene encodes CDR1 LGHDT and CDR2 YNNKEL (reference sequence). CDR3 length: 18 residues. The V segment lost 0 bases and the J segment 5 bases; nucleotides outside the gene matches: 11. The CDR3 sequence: CASSQDVASGMSHNEQFF. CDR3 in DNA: TGTGCCAGCAGCCAAGATGTAGCTAGCGGGATGTCCCACAATGAGCAGTTCTTC.

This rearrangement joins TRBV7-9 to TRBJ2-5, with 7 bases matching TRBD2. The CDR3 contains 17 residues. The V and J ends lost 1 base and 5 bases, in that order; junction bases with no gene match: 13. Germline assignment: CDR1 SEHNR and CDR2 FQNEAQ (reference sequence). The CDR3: CASSLVASGIQRETQYF. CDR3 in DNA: TGTGCCAGCAGCTTAGTCGCCAGCGGGATTCAACGCGAGACCCAGTACTTC.

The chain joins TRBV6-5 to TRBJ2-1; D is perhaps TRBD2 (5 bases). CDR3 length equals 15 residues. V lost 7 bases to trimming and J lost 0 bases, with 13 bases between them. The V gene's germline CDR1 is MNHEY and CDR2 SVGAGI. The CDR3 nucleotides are TGTGCCAGCACCGAAGGACTGGACTCCTACAATGAGCAGTTCTTC. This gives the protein CASTEGLDSYNEQFF.

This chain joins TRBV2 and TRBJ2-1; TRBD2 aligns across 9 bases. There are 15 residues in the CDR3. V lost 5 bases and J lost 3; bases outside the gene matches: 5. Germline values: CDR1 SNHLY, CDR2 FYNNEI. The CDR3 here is CASSRLAVDYNEQFF. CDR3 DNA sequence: TGTGCCAGCAGTCGACTAGCGGTTGACTACAATGAGCAGTTCTTC.

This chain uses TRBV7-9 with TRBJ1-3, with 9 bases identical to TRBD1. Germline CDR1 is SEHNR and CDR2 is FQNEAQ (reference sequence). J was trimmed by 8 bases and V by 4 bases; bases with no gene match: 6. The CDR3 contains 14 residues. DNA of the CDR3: TGTGCCAGCAGCTCGGGGACAGGGTTTGACACCATATATTTT. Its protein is CASSSGTGFDTIYF.

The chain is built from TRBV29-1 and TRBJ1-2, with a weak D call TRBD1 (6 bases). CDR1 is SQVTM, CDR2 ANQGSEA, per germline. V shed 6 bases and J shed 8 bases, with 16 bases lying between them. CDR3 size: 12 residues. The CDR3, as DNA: TGCAGCGTAACTCCTGACAGGTTCGGCTACACCTTC. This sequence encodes CSVTPDRFGYTF. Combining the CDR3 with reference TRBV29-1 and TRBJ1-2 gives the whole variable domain SAVISQKPSRDICQRGTSLTIQCQVDSQVTMMFWYRQQPGQSLTLIATANQGSEATYESGFVIDKFPISRPNLTFSTLTVSNMSPEDSSIYLCSVTPDRFGYTFGSGTRLTVV.